The present entry profiles one T cell receptor (beta chain) with its context. In germline, CDR1 is SEHNR, CDR2 FQNEAQ (reference sequence). The CDR3 sequence is 16 residues long. Between the trimmed V and J ends, which lost 2 bases and 5 bases, there was a span of 15 bases. The data were taken from a study of blood T cell repertoires in COVID-19. Across the whole study: COVID-19 samples from acute and convalescent phases originated in the United States, Italy and Spain. Sample material is recorded as cDNA or gDNA derived from T cells, B-cell-depleted T cells, or PBMCs.

Methods used by the authors: It was from reference gene primer amplification that nucleated cell counts were estimated. The repertoire was sequenced with immunoSEQ multiplex PCR; TCRdb's copy has only in-frame clones and lacks some. D and trimming come from the DNA, and the V and J calls and clone size come from that table. Seen here are approximately 330,000 clones, approximately 88% observed once, and the top ten hold roughly 4%. This clonotype originated in a woman aged 45-60 years with active or convalescent COVID-19. Source material: peripheral blood. The V call is TRBV7-9, the J call TRBJ2-2; D unresolved. The CDR3 DNA is TGTGCCAGCAGCTTATTCCCAACCACCAGGACCGGGGAGCTGTTTTTT. Amino acid sequence: CASSLFPTTRTGELFF.